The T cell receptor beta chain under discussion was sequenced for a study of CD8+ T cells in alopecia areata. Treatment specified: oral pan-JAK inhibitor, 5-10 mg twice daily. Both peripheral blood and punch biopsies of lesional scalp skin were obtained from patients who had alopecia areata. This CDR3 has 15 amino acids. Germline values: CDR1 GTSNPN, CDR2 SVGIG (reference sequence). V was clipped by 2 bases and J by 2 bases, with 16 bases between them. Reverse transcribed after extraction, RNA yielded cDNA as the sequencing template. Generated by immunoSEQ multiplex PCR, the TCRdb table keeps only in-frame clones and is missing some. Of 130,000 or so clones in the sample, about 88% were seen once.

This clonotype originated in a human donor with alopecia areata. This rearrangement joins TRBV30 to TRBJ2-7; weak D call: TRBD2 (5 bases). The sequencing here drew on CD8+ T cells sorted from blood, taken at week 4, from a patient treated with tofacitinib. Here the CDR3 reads CAWSIPGELAYEQYF. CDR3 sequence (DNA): TGTGCCTGGAGTATACCCGGGGAATTGGCCTACGAGCAGTACTTC. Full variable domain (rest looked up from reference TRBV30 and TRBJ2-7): SQTIHQWPATLVQPVGSPLSLECTVEGTSNPNLYWYRQAAGRGLQLLFYSVGIGQISSEVPQNLSASRPQDRQFILSSKKLLLSDSGFYLCAWSIPGELAYEQYFGPGTRLTVT.